This entry is about one T cell receptor beta chain. This specimen belongs to a study of cytomegalovirus exposure and HLA in healthy donors. PCR used 60 Vbeta primers and 13 Jbeta primers. The repertoire was sequenced with immunoSEQ multiplex PCR; TCRdb's copy has only in-frame clones and lacks some. Among 200,000 to 250,000 clones, approximately 78% were seen once, and the ten largest hold less than 4.5%. The CDR3 length is 11 residues. Per the germline V gene, CDR1 is MNHEY and CDR2 is SMNVEV (reference sequence). V lost 11 bases and J 8 bases, leaving 14 bases between the germline ends. The receptor was isolated from a male donor in good health and CMV-seronegative. Sequenced: PBMCs. The chain employs TRBV27 and TRBJ2-3; a weak D match, TRBD2 (5 bases). DNA of the CDR3: TGTGCCGCCTCGGGGTCGGGTACGCAGTATTTT. This gives the protein CAASGSGTQYF.